A single sample gave rise to the 23 T cell receptor beta chains below, sequenced in a study of T cells in narcolepsy (dated by TCRdb to 2017 to 2018). Libraries were constructed by the immunoSEQ multiplex PCR assay. TCRdb took over this immuneACCESS table, retaining in-frame rearrangements with V and J assigned. Such tables are incomplete; in checked studies, under half of the missing clones stem from an unresolved V gene, and the remainder is unexplained. In this sample the table shows roughly 25,000 clones, about 83% of which occur a single time. Roughly 1.3% of the sample belongs to the ten largest clones. Sequencing used CD45RA- memory CD4+ T cells from PBMCs. What the cell subset or site label conveys for this sample: memory T cells sorted ex vivo from peripheral blood. The receptors here all came from a human donor with narcolepsy.

This clone was detected only a few times. The V gene is TRBV28, the J gene TRBJ1-2, with D hard to call. The CDR3 totals 14 residues. Germline assignment: CDR1 MDHEN and CDR2 SYDVKM. Trimming shortened V by 6 bases and J by 4 bases, and 15 bases separated the two germline ends. CDR3 sequence: CASRNEQTLYGYTF. CDR3 sequence (DNA): TGTGCCAGCAGGAACGAACAGACCCTCTATGGCTACACCTTC.

The V call is TRBV5-4, the J call TRBJ2-1; maybe TRBD2 (5 bases). V was cut by 2 bases and J by 6 bases, with 15 bases left in between. This CDR3 has 15 residues. CDR1 and CDR2 (germline): SGHNT, YYREEE (reference sequence). For the CDR3, the DNA is TGTGCCAGCAGCTTTTACGGCGGGCGCGGCAATGAGCAGTTCTTC. Amino acids: CASSFYGGRGNEQFF.

A word on this clone: The junction shows a germline mismatch at one end, possibly a read error. J is TRBJ2-7 and V is TRBV7-2; 11 nucleotides agree with TRBD1. Germline V gene sequence: CDR1 SGHTA, CDR2 FQGNSA. The CDR3 spans 13 residues. This CDR3 reads CVSSLGTGGEQYF. The CDR3 DNA reads as TGTGTCAGCAGCCTAGGGACAGGGGGCGAGCAGTACTTC.

This chain links TRBV4-3 with TRBJ2-1; D may be TRBD1 (6 bases). This CDR3 comprises 13 residues. V gave up 0 bases and J gave up 12 bases, with 12 bases separating them. CDR1 LGHNA and CDR2 YSLEER come from the germline V gene. The CDR3 reads CASSQDQGTWQFF. The CDR3 nucleotides read TGCGCCAGCAGCCAAGATCAGGGGACGTGGCAGTTCTTC.

The CDR3 spells CASRESSGIEQFF. The CDR3 bases are TGTGCCAGCAGGGAAAGTAGCGGAATTGAGCAGTTCTTC. The V and J genes are TRBV6-5 and TRBJ2-1, with a weak D call TRBD2 (6 bases). V lost 6 bases, J lost 9 bases, and 15 bases lay in between. CDR1 is MNHEY and CDR2 is SVGAGI in the germline V gene. CDR3 length equals 13 residues.

In DNA form, the CDR3 reads TGTGCCAGCAGCCCTGACTACCTCGGTCAGCCCCAGCATTTT. Amino acid sequence: CASSPDYLGQPQHF. V and J are TRBV7-9 and TRBJ1-5; D is undetermined. The germline V gene has CDR1 SEHNR and CDR2 FQNEAQ (reference sequence). V lost 5 bases to trimming and J lost 6 bases, with 14 bases between them. This CDR3 is 14 amino acids long.

This clone has just one count. The gene calls are TRBV10-3 and TRBJ2-1; 8 positions agree with TRBD2. Germline V CDR1 and CDR2: ENHRY, SYGVKD. V shed 3 bases and J 10 bases; nucleotides not matched to a gene: 14. The CDR3 consists of 16 residues. DNA for the CDR3: TGTGCCATCAGTGAAAGGGTAAGCGGGAGTGGAAGCGAGCAGTTCTTC. Its protein is CAISERVSGSGSEQFF.

V usage is TRBV6-1 and J usage is TRBJ2-7; 8 bases are shared with TRBD2. From germline, CDR1 is MNHNS and CDR2 SASEGT. Trimming cost V 6 bases and J 3 bases; bases outside gene matches: 7. This CDR3 contains 14 residues. In DNA, the CDR3 is TGTGCCAGCAGCCCGACTAGCGTATTCTACGAGCAGTACTTC. Translating gives CASSPTSVFYEQYF.

The rearrangement uses TRBV27 and TRBJ2-5; TRBD2 matches at 7 bases. Germline lookup yields CDR1 MNHEY and CDR2 SMNVEV (reference sequence). The V and J ends lost 3 bases and 2 bases, in that order; junction bases with no gene match: 3. CDR3 length equals 14 residues. CDR3 DNA sequence: TGTGCCAGCAGTTTTGGGAGGGCACAAGAGACCCAGTACTTC. Residues: CASSFGRAQETQYF.

The CDR3 is CATSRDGGLKEVQFF. The CDR3 DNA reads TGTGCCACCAGCAGAGATGGGGGGCTGAAGGAGGTGCAGTTCTTC. This chain links TRBV15 with TRBJ2-1; D may correspond to TRBD1 or TRBD2 (6 bases each). Trimming shortened V by 0 bases and J by 12 bases, and 18 bases separated the two germline ends. Germline values: CDR1 LNHNV, CDR2 YYDKDF (reference sequence). This CDR3 contains 15 residues.

This chain joins TRBV18 and TRBJ1-1; D remains unclear. The CDR3 loop spans 14 amino acids. Trimming took off 0 bases at V and 3 bases at J, with 8 bases between the two ends. Germline assignment: CDR1 KGHSH and CDR2 LQKENI. The CDR3 DNA reads as TGTGCCAGCTCACCACCGGTTCGTGACACTGAAGCTTTCTTT. Its protein product is CASSPPVRDTEAFF.

V gene TRBV14 combines with J gene TRBJ2-1, with TRBD1 identical over 7 bases. This CDR3 comprises 16 residues. Germline assignment: CDR1 SGHDN and CDR2 FVKESK. V shed 5 bases, J shed 4 bases, and the junction held 11 bases outside the gene matches. The CDR3 loop reads CASSDIRGYFYNEQFF. The DNA for the CDR3 is TGTGCCAGCAGCGACATCAGGGGGTACTTTTACAATGAGCAGTTCTTC.

V is TRBV7-8 and J is TRBJ2-1; 9 bases are a match to TRBD1. Unmatched junction bases numbered 15, after V lost 6 bases and J lost 0 bases. Germline V gives CDR1 SGHVS, CDR2 FQNEAQ. The CDR3 length is 19 residues. The CDR3 DNA reads TGTGCCAGCAGAACTGGACAGGGGATGACAGGAAGCTCCTACAATGAGCAGTTCTTC. The encoded protein is CASRTGQGMTGSSYNEQFF.

V is TRBV2 and J is TRBJ1-1; 8 bases line up with TRBD1. J gave up 4 bases and V 5 bases, and 3 bases lay outside the gene matches. CDR1 and CDR2 (germline): SNHLY, FYNNEI. This CDR3 is built from 13 residues. The CDR3 region is CASSRTGSTEAFF. The CDR3 DNA reads as TGTGCCAGCAGTAGGACAGGGAGCACTGAAGCTTTCTTT.

This clone is a singleton in its sample. The V call is TRBV6-5, the J call TRBJ2-5; TRBD2 might be the D (5 bases). The DNA end favors TRBJ2-7, so the J call may be wrong. The length of the CDR3 is 15 residues. Germline V lookup: CDR1 MNHEY, CDR2 SVGAGI. In DNA form, the CDR3 reads TGTGCCAGCAGTTACTCAAGGGAGTTAGTCTACGAGCAGTACTTC. Its translation is CASSYSRELVYEQYF.

A remark on this clone: Other DNA sequences within the sample encode an identical CDR3. The chain has TRBV4-3 and TRBJ2-5; 8 bases agree with TRBD2. This CDR3 region has 14 residues. Germline V gene sequence: CDR1 LGHNA, CDR2 YSLEER. With 0 bases clipped from V and 7 bases from J, the junction kept 4 bases outside the gene matches. The CDR3 region is CASSQEGTRGTQYF. Here the CDR3 DNA reads TGCGCCAGCAGCCAAGAGGGGACTAGGGGGACCCAGTACTTC.

The chain is built from TRBV6-1 and TRBJ2-1; tentatively, D is TRBD1 (6 bases). V was clipped by 6 bases and J by 7 bases, with 10 bases between them. The CDR3 has 12 amino acids. Germline-derived CDR1 and CDR2 are MNHNS and SASEGT. The CDR3 bases are TGTGCCAGCAGCCAAGGGGGAAATGAGCAGTTCTTC. Its protein product is CASSQGGNEQFF.

This clone appeared once. This chain uses TRBV18 with TRBJ1-3; D not certain. The V gene's germline CDR1 is KGHSH and CDR2 LQKENI. There are 16 residues in the CDR3. The ends were cut back, 5 bases at V and 2 bases at J, with 16 bases in the middle. Written as DNA, the CDR3 is TGTGCCAGCTCATCTTCCCCCGTGCGCCCTGGAAACACCATATATTTT. This encodes CASSSSPVRPGNTIYF.

The chain employs TRBV6-5 and TRBJ1-2; possible D gene TRBD1, 6 bases. The germline V and J ends were trimmed by 2 bases and 5 bases, with 15 bases remaining between them. The CDR3 runs 15 residues. Per germline, CDR1 MNHEY and CDR2 SVGAGI. The CDR3 nucleotides are TGTGCCAGCAGTTACCATCAGGGGATGCTGTATGGCTACACCTTC. Translation: CASSYHQGMLYGYTF.

This clone was detected only once. V gene TRBV2 combines with J gene TRBJ2-2; no firm D call. Germline values: CDR1 SNHLY, CDR2 FYNNEI. There are 15 residues in the CDR3. The CDR3 DNA is TGTGCGACCAGTCAAGGCAATTCGAACACCGGGGAGCTGTTTTTT. It translates to CATSQGNSNTGELFF.

J is TRBJ1-1 and V is TRBV6-1; perhaps TRBD1 as D (5 bases). V was cut by 4 bases and J by 6 bases, with 12 bases left in between. The CDR3 covers 13 residues. In germline, CDR1 is MNHNS, CDR2 SASEGT. CDR3 nucleotides: TGTGCCAGCAGTGTCAGGGCACCTTCTGAAGCTTTCTTT. It yields the protein CASSVRAPSEAFF.

The rearrangement links TRBV19 to TRBJ2-1; 10 bases map to TRBD2. Germline CDR1 LNHDA, CDR2 SQIVND (reference sequence). The junction had 6 bases not matched to a gene; V was cut back by 6 bases and J by 4 bases. The CDR3 is 15 residues long. The CDR3 loop reads CASSTGTSAYNEQFF. CDR3 DNA: TGTGCCAGTAGCACCGGGACTAGCGCTTACAATGAGCAGTTCTTC. Drawing the rest from reference TRBV19 and TRBJ2-1, the complete variable domain is DGGITQSPKYLFRKEGQNVTLSCEQNLNHDAMYWYRQDPGQGLRLIYYSQIVNDFQKGDIAEGYSVSREKKESFPLTVTSAQKNPTAFYLCASSTGTSAYNEQFFGPGTRLTVL.

Turning to this clone: The junction and the germline gene differ at one end; a read error may be behind it. The chain combines TRBV7-2 with TRBJ2-4; the D gene is possibly TRBD2 (6 bases). Germline V gene sequence: CDR1 SGHTA, CDR2 FQGNSA. This CDR3 is 14 amino acids long. The CDR3: CASSIAVAKNIQYF. DNA of the CDR3: TGTGCCAGCAGCATAGCGGTAGCCAAAAACATTCAGTACTTC.